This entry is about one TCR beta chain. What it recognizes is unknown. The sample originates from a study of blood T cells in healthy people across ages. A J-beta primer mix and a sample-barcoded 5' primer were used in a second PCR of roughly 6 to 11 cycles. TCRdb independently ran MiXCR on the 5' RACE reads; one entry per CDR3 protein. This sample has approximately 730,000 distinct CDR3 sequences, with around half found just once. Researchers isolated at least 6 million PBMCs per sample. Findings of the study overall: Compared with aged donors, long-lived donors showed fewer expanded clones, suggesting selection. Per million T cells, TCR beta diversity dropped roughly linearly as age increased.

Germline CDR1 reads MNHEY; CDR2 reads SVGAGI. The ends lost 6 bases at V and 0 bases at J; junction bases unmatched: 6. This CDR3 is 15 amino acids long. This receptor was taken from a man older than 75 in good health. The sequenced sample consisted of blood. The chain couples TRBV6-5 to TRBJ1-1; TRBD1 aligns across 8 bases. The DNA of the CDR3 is TGTGCCAGCAGCTTGACAGGGGTCATGAACACTGAAGCTTTCTTT. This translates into CASSLTGVMNTEAFF.